Below are 6 T cell receptor beta chains sequenced from a single sample in a study of graft-versus-host responses after intestinal transplantation. Sequenced by immunoSEQ multiplex PCR; TCRdb stores in-frame clones only, minus some. This sample has around 45,000 clones, with 85% to 95% found just once. Source: PBMCs, taken approximately 340 days after intestinal transplant. The origin of the receptors is a human patient who received an intestinal transplant, so some T cells may come from the graft donor.

The genes are TRBV10-2 and TRBJ1-1; possibly TRBD1 for D (6 bases). CDR1 and CDR2 from the germline V gene are WSHSY and SAAADI. Trimming pared 6 bases from V and 3 bases from J, leaving 11 bases between. The CDR3 is made up of 13 amino acids. In DNA form, the CDR3 reads TGCGCCAGCAGATACAGGGCCGACACTGAAGCTTTCTTT. Translated: CASRYRADTEAFF.

The chain employs TRBV4-2 and TRBJ2-1; weak D call: TRBD2 (5 bases). The germline CDR1 and CDR2 sequences are LGHNA and YNFKEQ. V was cut by 5 bases and J by 6 bases, with 14 bases left in between. The CDR3 is 14 amino acids. The CDR3 nucleotides are TGTGCCAGCAGCACTGCACTAGAGAGCAATGAGCAGTTCTTC. It codes for CASSTALESNEQFF.

The J gene is TRBJ1-4, the V gene TRBV6-5; D is undetermined. Trimming removed 2 bases at V and 7 bases at J, with 14 bases between. CDR1 and CDR2 from the germline V gene are MNHEY and SVGAGI. CDR3 length: 15 amino acids. The CDR3: CASSYGQRVGEKLFF. The CDR3 DNA sequence: TGTGCCAGCAGTTACGGCCAGCGGGTCGGTGAAAAACTGTTTTTT.

This chain joins TRBV19 and TRBJ2-1; TRBD2 aligns across 7 bases. The germline V gene encodes CDR1 LNHDA and CDR2 SQIVND (reference sequence). The V and J ends lost 6 bases and 5 bases, in that order; junction bases with no gene match: 16. The CDR3 sequence is 17 residues long. This CDR3 reads CASRSASGGLVDNEQFF. In nucleotides, the CDR3 is TGTGCCAGTAGATCAGCCTCGGGGGGATTAGTGGACAATGAGCAGTTCTTC.

This clone appeared a single time. CDR3 sequence: CASSYGRGLGQPQHF. CDR3 sequence (DNA): TGTGCCAGCAGTTATGGGAGGGGGCTGGGTCAGCCCCAGCATTTT. This chain uses TRBV6-5 with TRBJ1-5; 7 bases agree with TRBD1. This CDR3 is built from 15 residues. Germline V lookup: CDR1 MNHEY, CDR2 SVGAGI. J lost 6 bases, V lost 3 bases, and 8 bases had no gene match.

J is TRBJ2-3 and V is TRBV18, with D maybe TRBD2 (5 bases). The CDR3 consists of 15 residues. V lost 5 bases and J lost 2, with 14 bases in between. CDR1 is KGHSH, CDR2 LQKENI, per germline. CDR3 amino acids: CASSTGYLVTDTQYF. The CDR3 nucleotides are TGTGCCAGCTCAACGGGGTACTTGGTCACAGATACGCAGTATTTT. Together with reference TRBV18 and TRBJ2-3, the CDR3 gives the full variable domain: NAGVMQNPRHLVRRRGQEARLRCSPMKGHSHVYWYRQLPEEGLKFMVYLQKENIIDESGMPKERFSAEFPKEGPSILRIQQVVRGDSAAYFCASSTGYLVTDTQYFGPGTRLTVL.